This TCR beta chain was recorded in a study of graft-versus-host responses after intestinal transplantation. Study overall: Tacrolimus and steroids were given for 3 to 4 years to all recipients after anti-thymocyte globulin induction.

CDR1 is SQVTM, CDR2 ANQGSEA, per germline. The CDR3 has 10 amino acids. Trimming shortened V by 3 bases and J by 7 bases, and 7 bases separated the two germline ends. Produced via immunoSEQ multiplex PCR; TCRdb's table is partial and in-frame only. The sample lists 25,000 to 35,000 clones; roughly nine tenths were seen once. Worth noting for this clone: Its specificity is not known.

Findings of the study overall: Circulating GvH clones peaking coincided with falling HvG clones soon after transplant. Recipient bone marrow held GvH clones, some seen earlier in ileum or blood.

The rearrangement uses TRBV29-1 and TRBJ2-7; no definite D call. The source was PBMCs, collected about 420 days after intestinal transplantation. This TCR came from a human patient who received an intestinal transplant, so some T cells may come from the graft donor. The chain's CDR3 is CSVELGEQYF. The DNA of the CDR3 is TGCAGCGTTGAGTTGGGAGAGCAGTACTTC.